The 25 T cell receptor beta chains below come from one sample, sequenced in a study of shared clonotypes between healthy human individuals. TCRdb keeps only in-frame clones here, not all; method: immunoSEQ multiplex PCR. The sample records roughly 2.4 million clones, about 94% being singletons. Sequencing used naive CD4+ T cells sorted from blood. Specified subset: CD45RA+ positively selected. The receptors were gathered from a young man in good health.

The V gene is TRBV28, the J gene TRBJ1-4; D gene unclear. Looked up from germline, CDR1 is MDHEN and CDR2 is SYDVKM. Trimming took 3 bases from V and 4 from J, leaving 9 bases between them. The CDR3 is 14 residues long. The DNA of the CDR3 is TGTGCCAGCAGTTTGCTTTACCGTAATGAAAAACTGTTTTTT. It translates to CASSLLYRNEKLFF. Complete variable domain (other parts from reference TRBV28 and TRBJ1-4): DVKVTQSSRYLVKRTGEKVFLECVQDMDHENMFWYRQDPGLGLRLIYFSYDVKMKEKGDIPEGYSVSREKKERFSLILESASTNQTSMYLCASSLLYRNEKLFFGSGTQLSVL.

The J gene is TRBJ2-2, the V gene TRBV9, with 11 bases fitting TRBD1. The V gene end was trimmed by 0 bases and the J gene end by 6 bases; junction bases not matched to a gene: 7. The CDR3 extends over 17 amino acids. The germline gives CDR1 SGDLS, CDR2 YYNGEE. In DNA, the CDR3 is TGTGCCAGCAGCGTAGTTAAGGACAGGGGGCTTGCCGGGGAGCTGTTTTTT. It codes for CASSVVKDRGLAGELFF. Full variable domain (missing parts from reference TRBV9 and TRBJ2-2): DSGVTQTPKHLITATGQRVTLRCSPRSGDLSVYWYQQSLDQGLQFLIQYYNGEERAKGNILERFSAQQFPDLHSELNLSSLELGDSALYFCASSVVKDRGLAGELFFGEGSRLTVL.

The chain links TRBV27 to TRBJ1-2; a weak D match, TRBD1 (5 bases). Germline loops: CDR1 MNHEY, CDR2 SMNVEV (reference sequence). Trimming cost V 8 bases and J 8 bases, with 24 bases left between them. This CDR3 spans 15 amino acids. The CDR3 coding sequence is TGTGCCAGCCGACCGTTGGAGACTCAGGGACGGGGCTACACCTTC. Its protein is CASRPLETQGRGYTF.

The rearrangement uses TRBV9 and TRBJ2-2, with 7 bases fitting TRBD1. Trimming cost V 5 bases and J 6 bases; bases outside gene matches: 10. Germline CDR1 reads SGDLS; CDR2 reads YYNGEE. This CDR3 region has 15 residues. The CDR3: CASRPTGENAGELFF. Here the CDR3 DNA reads TGTGCCAGCAGACCCACAGGGGAAAATGCCGGGGAGCTGTTTTTT.

This chain joins TRBV27 and TRBJ1-1, with D unresolved. Germline values: CDR1 MNHEY, CDR2 SMNVEV (reference sequence). V lost 2 bases, J lost 1 base, and 8 bases lay in between. This CDR3 region has 14 residues. CDR3 coding DNA: TGTGCCAGCAGTTTACAAAGCGGGAACACTGAAGCTTTCTTT. This gives the protein CASSLQSGNTEAFF.

A word on this clone: This specimen includes other DNA sequences encoding the same CDR3. V usage is TRBV30 and J usage is TRBJ1-6; 7 bases are a match to TRBD1. Germline values: CDR1 GTSNPN, CDR2 SVGIG (reference sequence). This CDR3 contains 14 residues. Unmatched junction bases numbered 4, after V lost 0 bases and J lost 8 bases. Here the CDR3 reads CAWSVRQGDSPLHF. The CDR3 bases are TGTGCCTGGAGTGTAAGGCAGGGGGATTCACCCCTCCACTTT.

The chain employs TRBV18 and TRBJ1-1; D unresolved. Trimming pared 3 bases from V and 1 base from J, leaving 9 bases between. Per the germline V gene, CDR1 is KGHSH and CDR2 is LQKENI. The CDR3 runs 14 residues. CDR3 nucleotide sequence: TGTGCCAGCTCACCCCGGACGGAGAACACTGAAGCTTTCTTT. Its translation is CASSPRTENTEAFF.

This clone has a single count. V gene TRBV5-1 combines with J gene TRBJ2-7, with D uncertain. V lost 4 bases and J 3 bases, leaving 5 bases between the germline ends. CDR3 size: 11 residues. Germline CDR1 is SGHRS and CDR2 is YFSETQ. The chain's CDR3 is CASSDYYEQYF. In DNA, the CDR3 is TGCGCCAGCAGCGATTACTACGAGCAGTACTTC.

The rearrangement joins TRBV11-2 to TRBJ2-1; 7 bases line up with TRBD1. Germline V gene lookup returns CDR1 SGHAT and CDR2 FQNNGV. V dropped 6 bases and J dropped 7; count of bases not matched to a gene: 12. The CDR3 loop spans 15 amino acids. The CDR3 nucleotides read TGTGCCAGCAGACGTAACAGGGGTTTATGGAATGAGCAGTTCTTC. Protein sequence: CASRRNRGLWNEQFF.

The chain joins TRBV6-1 to TRBJ2-5, with a possible D match to TRBD2 (5 bases). V was cut by 6 bases and J by 5 bases, with 7 bases left in between. CDR1 is MNHNS, CDR2 SASEGT, per germline. CDR3 length: 11 amino acids. CDR3 sequence reads: CASRGVETQYF. In DNA, the CDR3 is TGTGCCAGCAGGGGAGTCGAGACCCAGTACTTC.

The chain is built from TRBV19 and TRBJ1-2, with D possibly TRBD1 on 6 matching bases. Trimming removed 5 bases from V and 7 bases from J, with 17 bases in between. Looked up from germline, CDR1 is LNHDA and CDR2 is SQIVND (reference sequence). CDR3 size: 14 residues. CDR3 region: CASSPNYREFGYTF. The CDR3 DNA follows: TGTGCCAGTAGTCCGAATTACAGGGAGTTTGGCTACACCTTC.

Points on this clone: This same CDR3 is encoded by further DNA sequences in the sample. This rearrangement joins TRBV5-6 to TRBJ1-2, with D unclear. The CDR3 has 12 amino acids. Trimming left V 4 bases short and J 4 bases short, with 8 bases between. Germline CDR1 is SGHDT and CDR2 is YYEEEE. CDR3 in amino acids: CASSGGSYGYTF. The CDR3 DNA sequence: TGTGCCAGCAGCGGCGGATCCTATGGCTACACCTTC.

Concerning this clone: A junction end diverges from the germline sequence, so it may reflect a read error. V gene TRBV6-1 combines with J gene TRBJ2-7; tentative D call: TRBD1 (6 bases). CDR1 is MNHNS and CDR2 is SASEGT in the germline V gene. This CDR3 is built from 13 residues. CDR3 in amino acids: CASSDEAGTPGIF. DNA of the CDR3: TGTGCCAGCAGTGATGAAGCCGGGACACCGGGGATTTTC.

This chain joins TRBV2 and TRBJ2-7, with D tentatively TRBD2 (6 bases). Germline CDR1 and CDR2: SNHLY and FYNNEI. This CDR3 spans 15 amino acids. Trimming pared 3 bases from V and 0 bases from J, leaving 12 bases between. The CDR3 sequence: CASSEGGTSSYEQYF. The CDR3 region has the DNA TGTGCCAGCAGTGAGGGCGGGACGAGCTCCTACGAGCAGTACTTC.

The chain recombines TRBV19 with TRBJ2-4, with TRBD1 matching 10 bases. Trimming at V came to 3 bases and at J to 0 bases, leaving 8 bases not matched to a gene. This CDR3 is built from 18 residues. Germline lookup yields CDR1 LNHDA and CDR2 SQIVND (reference sequence). CDR3 region: CASSIRDRGTLAKNIQYF. For the CDR3, the DNA is TGTGCCAGTAGTATCCGGGACAGGGGAACGCTAGCCAAAAACATTCAGTACTTC.

The rearrangement links TRBV6-5 to TRBJ1-5, with 7 bases aligning to TRBD1. Germline lookup yields CDR1 MNHEY and CDR2 SVGAGI. Germline trimming cut 5 bases from V and 4 bases from J; bases unmatched to any gene: 2. The CDR3 runs 13 residues. The CDR3 region has the DNA TGTGCCAGCAGTAAACAGGGGAATCAGCCCCAGCATTTT. Encoded protein: CASSKQGNQPQHF.

A single count supports this clone. This chain uses TRBV7-2 with TRBJ1-1; D may be TRBD1 (6 bases). The germline V and J ends were trimmed by 4 bases and 4 bases, with 10 bases remaining between them. The CDR3 covers 13 residues. Per the germline V gene, CDR1 is SGHTA and CDR2 is FQGNSA. The DNA of the CDR3 is TGTGCCAGCAGCTGGAACAGGGTCACTGAAGCTTTCTTT. Its protein is CASSWNRVTEAFF.

The sample holds one count of this clone. This chain uses TRBV28 with TRBJ1-4, with a possible D match to TRBD1 (5 bases). Germline values: CDR1 MDHEN, CDR2 SYDVKM. The CDR3 length is 16 residues. V was trimmed by 6 bases and J by 8 bases, leaving 22 bases between them. CDR3 in DNA: TGTGCCAGCAGAAACCCCCGAGGGGCTCTCTCGGAAAAACTGTTTTTT. Translating it yields CASRNPRGALSEKLFF. The full variable domain, completed using reference TRBV28 and TRBJ1-4, is DVKVTQSSRYLVKRTGEKVFLECVQDMDHENMFWYRQDPGLGLRLIYFSYDVKMKEKGDIPEGYSVSREKKERFSLILESASTNQTSMYLCASRNPRGALSEKLFFGSGTQLSVL.

The chain combines TRBV28 with TRBJ1-2, with D maybe TRBD1 (5 bases). CDR1 is MDHEN and CDR2 is SYDVKM in the germline V gene. Trimming took 6 bases from V and 2 from J, leaving 22 bases between them. This CDR3 is 17 amino acids long. The DNA of the CDR3 is TGTGCCAGCAGGCAGGACCTCGGGGCGAGAGGAAACTATGGCTACACCTTC. This sequence encodes CASRQDLGARGNYGYTF.

The V and J genes are TRBV5-1 and TRBJ1-2; TRBD1 matches 8 bases. This CDR3 is built from 15 residues. Germline CDR1 and CDR2: SGHRS and YFSETQ. With V trimmed by 0 bases and J by 2 bases, 3 bases remained unmatched. The CDR3 reads CASSLGTGKNYGYTF. Here the CDR3 DNA reads TGCGCCAGCAGCTTGGGGACAGGGAAGAACTATGGCTACACCTTC.

Details on this clone: The same CDR3 is also encoded by other DNA sequences in this sample. The chain has TRBV7-9 and TRBJ1-6, with 10 bases lining up with TRBD1. Germline lookup yields CDR1 SEHNR and CDR2 FQNEAQ (reference sequence). Unmatched junction bases numbered 3, after V lost 5 bases and J lost 5 bases. The CDR3 runs to 15 residues. The CDR3 DNA sequence: TGTGCCAGCAGCCGGGGGACAGGGGATAATTCACCCCTCCACTTT. Translating gives CASSRGTGDNSPLHF.

This chain uses TRBV5-1 with TRBJ2-2; the match to TRBD1 covers 9 bases. Trimming at V came to 0 bases and at J to 1 base, leaving 4 bases not matched to a gene. CDR3 length equals 17 residues. Germline lookup yields CDR1 SGHRS and CDR2 YFSETQ. The CDR3 DNA sequence: TGCGCCAGCAGCTTGGCCGTGGGACAGGGGAACACCGGGGAGCTGTTTTTT. Translated, it gives CASSLAVGQGNTGELFF.

This chain joins TRBV21-1 and TRBJ2-7. TRBV21-1 is labeled a pseudogene. CDR3 length equals 14 residues. CDR3 coding DNA: TGTGCCAGCAGCCGCTTTTTCCAATCCTACGAGCAGTACTTC. It is translated as CASSRFFQSYEQYF.

The V call is TRBV5-6, the J call TRBJ2-3; 12 nucleotides agree with TRBD2. CDR3 length: 18 amino acids. Trimming removed 2 bases from V and 2 bases from J; junction bases left unmatched: 9. The germline CDR1 and CDR2 sequences are SGHDT and YYEEEE. Written as DNA, the CDR3 is TGTGCCAGCAGCTTTAGGCTAGCGGGGGGGCGGATCACAGATACGCAGTATTTT. Translated, it gives CASSFRLAGGRITDTQYF.

The V and J genes are TRBV6-5 and TRBJ2-3; D is unresolved. This CDR3 comprises 16 residues. Germline assignment: CDR1 MNHEY and CDR2 SVGAGI. Between the trimmed V and J ends, which lost 0 bases and 11 bases, there was a span of 21 bases. Here the CDR3 DNA reads TGTGCCAGCAGTTACTCGATAGTAACCGCTGATTGGATGCAGTATTTT. Translation gives CASSYSIVTADWMQYF.